This T cell receptor (beta chain) was identified in a study of tumor T cells in aggressive B-cell lymphoma. V shed 0 bases and J shed 7 bases, with 13 bases lying between them. Germline V gene lookup returns CDR1 MGHRA and CDR2 YSYEKL. The CDR3 length is 15 residues. Clones were sequenced by immunoSEQ multiplex PCR, and TCRdb holds only the in-frame ones, with some missing. The sample lists approximately 4,200 clones; 91% were seen once. This chain connects TRBV4-1 to TRBJ1-5, with D unclear. Source material: tumor tissue. The TCR originated in an adult with diffuse large B cell lymphoma. The CDR3 bases are TGCGCCAGCAGCCAAGAAAGGGTCCTAGCCCAGCCCCAGCATTTT. Translated, it gives CASSQERVLAQPQHF.